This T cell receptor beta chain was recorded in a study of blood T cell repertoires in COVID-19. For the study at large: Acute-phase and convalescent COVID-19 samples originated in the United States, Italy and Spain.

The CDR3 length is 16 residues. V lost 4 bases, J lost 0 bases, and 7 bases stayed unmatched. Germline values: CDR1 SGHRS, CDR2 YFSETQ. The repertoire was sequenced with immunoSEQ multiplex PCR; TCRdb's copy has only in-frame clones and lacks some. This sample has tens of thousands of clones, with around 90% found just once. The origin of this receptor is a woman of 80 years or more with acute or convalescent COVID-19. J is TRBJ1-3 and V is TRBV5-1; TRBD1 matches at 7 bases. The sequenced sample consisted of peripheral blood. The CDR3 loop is CASSRGQTDSGNTIYF. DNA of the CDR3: TGCGCCAGCAGCCGGGGACAGACTGACTCTGGAAACACCATATATTTT.